The 7 T cell receptor beta chains listed next were all sequenced from one sample in a study of cytomegalovirus exposure and HLA in healthy donors. This PCR relied on a set of 60 Vbeta primers and 13 Jbeta primers. Here immunoSEQ multiplex PCR was the method, and the copy in TCRdb shows in-frame clones only, minus some. Here the sample spans 30,000 to 40,000 clones, 60% to 70% being singletons. The specimen sequenced was PBMCs. The receptor set was obtained from a man aged 40-49 years in good health and CMV-seropositive.

This chain uses TRBV6-6 with TRBJ2-5; 8 bases agree with TRBD2. The CDR3 extends over 13 amino acids. V trimming: 2 bases; J trimming: 7 bases; junction bases outside the gene matches: 3. The germline CDR1 and CDR2 sequences are MNHNY and SVGAGI (reference sequence). CDR3 loop: CASSYPGGVTQYF. As DNA, the CDR3 is TGTGCCAGCAGTTACCCCGGGGGGGTGACCCAGTACTTC.

The chain is built from TRBV6-6 and TRBJ1-4; 10 nucleotides align to TRBD1. This CDR3 has 15 residues. V shed 6 bases and J 7 bases; nucleotides not matched to a gene: 8. Germline CDR1 is MNHNY and CDR2 is SVGAGI (reference sequence). This chain's CDR3 is CASSFGQGVFEKLFF. DNA of the CDR3: TGTGCCAGCAGCTTCGGACAGGGGGTTTTTGAAAAACTGTTTTTT.

This chain joins TRBV9 and TRBJ1-3; no clear D. The CDR3 loop spans 16 amino acids. Per germline, CDR1 SGDLS and CDR2 YYNGEE. Trimming left V 0 bases short and J 2 bases short, with 12 bases between. The CDR3 spells CASSVDKWEAGNTIYF. DNA of the CDR3: TGTGCCAGCAGCGTAGATAAGTGGGAGGCTGGAAACACCATATATTTT.

The genes are TRBV2 and TRBJ1-2; D is undetermined. This CDR3 is built from 12 residues. The germline gives CDR1 SNHLY, CDR2 FYNNEI. Between the trimmed V and J ends, which lost 8 bases and 8 bases, there was a span of 15 bases. CDR3 amino acids: CASYLTFIGYTF. The CDR3 DNA reads as TGTGCCAGCTACCTAACGTTCATAGGCTACACCTTC.

Here the CDR3 DNA reads TGTGCCAGCAGGGGCACTTACAATCAGCCCCAGCATTTT. Protein sequence: CASRGTYNQPQHF. This chain uses TRBV27 with TRBJ1-5; D unclear. The germline V gene encodes CDR1 MNHEY and CDR2 SMNVEV (reference sequence). This CDR3 is built from 13 residues. V shed 6 bases and J shed 3 bases, with 9 bases lying between them.

The sample holds one count of this clone. V is TRBV5-6 and J is TRBJ2-7, with 9 bases lining up with TRBD1. Germline-derived CDR1 and CDR2 are SGHDT and YYEEEE. V trimming: 4 bases; J trimming: 2 bases; junction bases outside the gene matches: 4. The CDR3 spans 14 residues. The CDR3 region is CASSARQGAYEQYF. The CDR3 DNA is TGTGCCAGCAGCGCTCGACAGGGGGCCTACGAGCAGTACTTC.

The chain uses TRBV6-5 and TRBJ1-1, with no clear D. Germline-derived CDR1 and CDR2 are MNHEY and SVGAGI. This CDR3 has 13 residues. V was shortened by 4 bases and J by 2 bases, with 8 bases between the two germline ends. CDR3 nucleotide sequence: TGTGCCAGCAGTTTTGTTAGCAACACTGAAGCTTTCTTT. Translated, it gives CASSFVSNTEAFF.